One T cell receptor (beta chain) is described in this entry. The antigen remains undetermined. The record originates from a study of OX40 agonist ivuxolimab in advanced cancers. On the study more broadly: Patients got intravenous ivuxolimab at 0.01 to 10 mg/kg every 2 weeks.

Clones were sequenced by immunoSEQ multiplex PCR, and TCRdb holds only the in-frame ones, with some missing. This sample carries more than 50,000 clones, 65% to 90% of them seen once, and the ten largest clones take roughly 0.5%. This CDR3 is built from 16 residues. Germline lookup yields CDR1 SGDLS and CDR2 YYNGEE. The V gene end was trimmed by 0 bases and the J gene end by 6 bases; junction bases not matched to a gene: 5. Enrollment shut out patients with autoimmune disease history or systemic immunosuppression. General study results and limits: Partly responding patients at 0.1-3.0 mg/kg showed some of the smallest clonal expansion.

The source was CD4+ or CD8+ T cells sorted from blood, collected in a trial of the OX40 agonist ivuxolimab. The chain couples TRBV9 to TRBJ2-1, with 11 bases that match TRBD2. The receptor was isolated from an adult with an advanced solid tumor such as melanoma, head and neck, liver or kidney cancer. The CDR3 loop reads CASSVAVAGGPNEQFF. CDR3 sequence (DNA): TGTGCCAGCAGCGTAGCGGTAGCGGGAGGGCCCAATGAGCAGTTCTTC. Full variable domain (missing parts from reference TRBV9 and TRBJ2-1): DSGVTQTPKHLITATGQRVTLRCSPRSGDLSVYWYQQSLDQGLQFLIQYYNGEERAKGNILERFSAQQFPDLHSELNLSSLELGDSALYFCASSVAVAGGPNEQFFGPGTRLTVL.